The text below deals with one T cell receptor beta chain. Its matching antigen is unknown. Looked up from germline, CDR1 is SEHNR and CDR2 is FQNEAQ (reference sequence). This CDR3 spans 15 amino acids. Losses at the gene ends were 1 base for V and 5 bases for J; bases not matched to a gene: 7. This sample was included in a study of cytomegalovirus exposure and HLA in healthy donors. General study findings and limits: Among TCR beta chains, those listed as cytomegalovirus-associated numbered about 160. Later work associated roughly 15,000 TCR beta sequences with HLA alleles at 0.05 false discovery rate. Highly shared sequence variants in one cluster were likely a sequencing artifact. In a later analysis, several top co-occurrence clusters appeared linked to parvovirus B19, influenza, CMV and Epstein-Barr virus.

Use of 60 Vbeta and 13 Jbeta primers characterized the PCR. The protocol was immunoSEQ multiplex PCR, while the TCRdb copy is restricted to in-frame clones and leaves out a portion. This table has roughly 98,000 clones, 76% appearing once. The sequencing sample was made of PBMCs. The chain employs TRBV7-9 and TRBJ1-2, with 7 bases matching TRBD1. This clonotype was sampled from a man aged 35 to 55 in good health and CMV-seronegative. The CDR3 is CASSLGIHRGYGYTF. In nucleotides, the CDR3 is TGTGCCAGCAGCTTAGGCATCCACAGGGGATATGGCTACACCTTC.